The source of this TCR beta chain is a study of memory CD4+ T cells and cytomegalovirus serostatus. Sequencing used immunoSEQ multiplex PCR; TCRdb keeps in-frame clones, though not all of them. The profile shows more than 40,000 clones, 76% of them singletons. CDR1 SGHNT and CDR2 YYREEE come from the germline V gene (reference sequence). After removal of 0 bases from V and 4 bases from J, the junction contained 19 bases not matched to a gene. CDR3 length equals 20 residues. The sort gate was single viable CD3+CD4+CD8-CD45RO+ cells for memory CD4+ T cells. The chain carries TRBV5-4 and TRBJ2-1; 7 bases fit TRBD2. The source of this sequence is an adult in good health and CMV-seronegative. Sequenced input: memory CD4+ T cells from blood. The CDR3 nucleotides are TGTGCCAGCAGCTTGGGGTACGGGGGAGGGTCCGCCGCCGCGTACAATGAGCAGTTCTTC. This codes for CASSLGYGGGSAAAYNEQFF.